This TCR beta chain derives from a study of shared T cell receptors in the human thymus. Libraries were prepared by immunoSEQ multiplex PCR; TCRdb keeps only in-frame clonotypes and omits some of them. The data hold roughly 660,000 clones, with around nine tenths observed a single time. CDR1 is MDHEN, CDR2 SYDVKM, per germline. Trimming took 8 bases from V and 0 from J; bases not matched to a gene: 7. This CDR3 has 16 residues. This sample also belongs to another study, concerning human thymus T cells. According to that study: Thymus tissue for the work was resected from patients undergoing corrective heart surgery. Thymic repertoires overlap heavily among unrelated individuals, related research has reported.

The rearrangement uses TRBV28 and TRBJ2-6, with 7 bases identical to TRBD1. This TCR came from a boy under two years old with a congenital heart defect. Material for sequencing was thymocytes. The CDR3 region has the DNA TGTGCCAGCTTTAAGACAGGGAGCTCTGGGGCCAACGTCCTGACTTTC. It translates to CASFKTGSSGANVLTF.